This TCR beta chain was captured by sequencing in a study of OX40 agonist ivuxolimab in advanced cancers. In the study overall: Dose-escalation subjects each had hepatocellular carcinoma, melanoma, renal cell or head and neck cancer. Of the participants, about 40% had some prior anti-PD-1, anti-PD-L1 or anti-CTLA-4 therapy, which was allowed.

Patients were ineligible given autoimmune disease history or systemic immunosuppression. Only in-frame clones appear in the TCRdb table, and some are missing; sequencing was by immunoSEQ multiplex PCR. The sample consists of tens of thousands of clones, about 88% of them appearing once. Looked up from germline, CDR1 is SGHTS and CDR2 is YDEGEE. This CDR3 is 17 amino acids long. V was pared by 2 bases and J by 2 bases, with 10 bases of the junction left unmatched. V and J are TRBV5-8 and TRBJ2-3; 8 nucleotides line up with TRBD2. The source material was CD4+ or CD8+ T cells sorted from blood, sampled in a trial of the OX40 agonist ivuxolimab. The origin of this receptor is an adult with an advanced solid tumor such as melanoma, head and neck, liver or kidney cancer. CDR3 coding DNA: TGTGCCAGCAGCTTAGTTGGGACTAGTCTTTCCACAGATACGCAGTATTTT. It translates to CASSLVGTSLSTDTQYF.